The TCR beta chain described here comes from a study of shared T cell receptors in the human thymus. V was shortened by 7 bases and J by 1 base, with 4 bases between the two germline ends. CDR3 length equals 11 residues. Per the germline V gene, CDR1 is MNHNS and CDR2 is SASEGT. Sequencing was performed with immunoSEQ multiplex PCR; in TCRdb, only in-frame clones are kept and a portion is missing. Of 650,000 to 950,000 clones listed, over 75% are singletons. The same sample was also studied in work on human thymus T cells. That study reports: The donor group consisted of healthy Finnish infants who were having corrective surgery for congenital heart defects. From resections taken during corrective heart surgery, the thymus tissue was obtained. Usage of V and J genes appeared biased in thymic and blood repertoires. Highly overlapping thymic repertoires in unrelated individuals were reported by related research.

The chain couples TRBV6-1 to TRBJ2-5, with D unresolved. This clonotype was obtained from a girl under three years old with a congenital heart defect. What was sequenced was thymocytes. CDR3 sequence reads: CASILQETQYF. Written as DNA, the CDR3 is TGTGCCAGCATCCTCCAAGAGACCCAGTACTTC.